This entry lists 22 T cell receptor beta chains sequenced from one sample in a study of cytomegalovirus exposure and HLA in healthy donors. The protocol was immunoSEQ multiplex PCR, while the TCRdb copy is restricted to in-frame clones and leaves out a portion. The profile shows hundreds of thousands of clones, 86% of them singletons. The specimen sequenced was PBMCs. The receptors derive from a woman aged 18-29 years in good health and CMV-seronegative.

This clone has a single count. The rearrangement joins TRBV19 to TRBJ2-3; 10 nucleotides match TRBD1. The junction had 5 bases not matched to a gene; V was cut back by 2 bases and J by 6 bases. CDR3 size: 15 residues. Germline V gene lookup returns CDR1 LNHDA and CDR2 SQIVND (reference sequence). The CDR3 DNA reads TGTGCCAGTAGTATACGACAGGGGGCTTCGGATACGCAGTATTTT. Translation: CASSIRQGASDTQYF.

The chain carries TRBV27 and TRBJ1-5; D ambiguous. CDR3 length: 13 amino acids. Germline lookup yields CDR1 MNHEY and CDR2 SMNVEV (reference sequence). The CDR3 here is CGRSPYSNQPQHF. The CDR3 nucleotides read TGTGGCCGATCTCCCTATAGCAATCAGCCCCAGCATTTT.

This clone appeared a few times. CDR3 amino acids: CASSSLAGFEQYF. The CDR3, as DNA: TGTGCCAGCAGCAGCCTAGCGGGGTTCGAGCAGTACTTC. The chain employs TRBV7-2 and TRBJ2-7, with TRBD2 identical over 9 bases. The germline gives CDR1 SGHTA, CDR2 FQGNSA. V lost 5 bases to trimming and J lost 6 bases; unmatched junction nucleotides: 5. This CDR3 contains 13 residues.

V and J are TRBV10-1 and TRBJ1-1, with TRBD1 matching 7 bases. CDR1 is WNHNN and CDR2 is SYGVQD in the germline V gene (reference sequence). V lost 5 bases and J lost 6; bases outside the gene matches: 9. CDR3 length: 14 residues. The DNA for the CDR3 is TGCGCCAGCAGTCCGGACAGGTCCAGGGCTGAAGCTTTCTTT. Amino acid sequence: CASSPDRSRAEAFF.

The rearrangement uses TRBV5-1 and TRBJ2-2; D is unclear. The CDR3 extends over 15 amino acids. The germline gives CDR1 SGHRS, CDR2 YFSETQ. Trimming left V 1 base short and J 6 bases short, with 13 bases between. The DNA for the CDR3 is TGCGCCAGCAGCTTGTCGGGTCCTGCACCCGGGGAGCTGTTTTTT. This encodes CASSLSGPAPGELFF.

This clone has a single count. The rearrangement joins TRBV6-1 to TRBJ1-2; unclear D gene. V lost 4 bases to trimming and J lost 6 bases, with 9 bases between them. Germline V gene sequence: CDR1 MNHNS, CDR2 SASEGT. There are 12 residues in the CDR3. The chain's CDR3 is CASSARTNGYTF. CDR3 sequence (DNA): TGTGCCAGCAGTGCCCGAACTAATGGCTACACCTTC.

CDR3 residues: CASSESAGAFYNEQFF. In nucleotides, the CDR3 is TGTGCCAGCAGTGAGTCTGCGGGAGCTTTTTACAATGAGCAGTTCTTC. This chain uses TRBV2 with TRBJ2-1; 7 nucleotides match TRBD2. The V segment lost 3 bases and the J segment 4 bases; nucleotides outside the gene matches: 9. The CDR3 consists of 16 residues. CDR1 is SNHLY, CDR2 FYNNEI, per germline. Full variable domain (remainder filled in from reference TRBV2 and TRBJ2-1): EPEVTQTPSHQVTQMGQEVILRCVPISNHLYFYWYRQILGQKVEFLVSFYNNEISEKSEIFDDQFSVERPDGSNFTLKIRSTKLEDSAMYFCASSESAGAFYNEQFFGPGTRLTVL.

V and J are TRBV5-4 and TRBJ1-1; TRBD1 matches at 8 bases. V gave up 4 bases and J gave up 5 bases; unmatched junction bases: 10. This CDR3 is built from 15 residues. Germline V lookup: CDR1 SGHNT, CDR2 YYREEE (reference sequence). This chain's CDR3 is CASSVANRGYTEAFF. The CDR3, as DNA: TGTGCCAGCAGCGTGGCGAACAGGGGGTATACTGAAGCTTTCTTT.

This clone appeared a few times. The chain joins TRBV19 to TRBJ1-1; 10 bases are shared with TRBD1. The ends lost 5 bases at V and 0 bases at J; junction bases unmatched: 6. CDR3 length equals 16 residues. CDR1 and CDR2 (germline): LNHDA, SQIVND (reference sequence). The CDR3 protein is CASSLGTGVLNTEAFF. Here the CDR3 DNA reads TGTGCCAGTAGTCTGGGGACAGGGGTTCTGAACACTGAAGCTTTCTTT.

J is TRBJ1-3 and V is TRBV4-2, with unresolved D. Germline CDR1 and CDR2: LGHNA and YNFKEQ. Trimming took off 0 bases at V and 3 bases at J, with 12 bases between the two ends. The CDR3 sequence is 16 residues long. CDR3 bases: TGTGCCAGCAGCCAAGATAGATCATCTCGTGGAAACACCATATATTTT. This gives the protein CASSQDRSSRGNTIYF.

The chain links TRBV27 to TRBJ2-7, with TRBD1 matching 8 bases. CDR1 is MNHEY, CDR2 SMNVEV, per germline (reference sequence). The CDR3 runs to 13 residues. V was pared by 4 bases and J by 3 bases, with 2 bases of the junction left unmatched. CDR3 sequence reads: CASSYGTGYEQYF. In nucleotides, the CDR3 is TGTGCCAGCAGTTACGGGACAGGCTACGAGCAGTACTTC.

This chain uses TRBV27 with TRBJ1-2; TRBD1 agrees at 9 bases. Germline V lookup: CDR1 MNHEY, CDR2 SMNVEV (reference sequence). Losses at the gene ends were 6 bases for V and 8 bases for J; bases not matched to a gene: 10. The CDR3 consists of 14 residues. The CDR3 spells CASSRTRTGVGYTF. The CDR3 DNA reads TGTGCCAGCAGCCGCACGAGGACAGGGGTAGGCTACACCTTC.

This chain uses TRBV6-1 with TRBJ1-2; 8 nucleotides match TRBD1. Germline V gives CDR1 MNHNS, CDR2 SASEGT. This CDR3 spans 14 amino acids. The trim removed 4 bases at V and 4 bases at J, leaving 5 bases unmatched. The CDR3 protein is CASSVGQGVYGYTF. CDR3 in DNA: TGTGCCAGCAGTGTCGGACAGGGCGTCTATGGCTACACCTTC.

The table lists this clone with a count of one. The V gene is TRBV2, the J gene TRBJ2-5; a possible D gene is TRBD1 (6 bases). V was pared by 6 bases and J by 2 bases, with 10 bases between. From germline, CDR1 is SNHLY and CDR2 FYNNEI. The CDR3 runs to 13 residues. The CDR3 is CASRLTGQETQYF. CDR3 nucleotide sequence: TGTGCCAGCAGGTTAACAGGGCAAGAGACCCAGTACTTC.

The gene calls are TRBV4-2 and TRBJ2-7; 10 nucleotides agree with TRBD2. Germline V CDR1 and CDR2: LGHNA, YNFKEQ. There are 16 residues in the CDR3. The V segment lost 0 bases and the J segment 3 bases; nucleotides outside the gene matches: 5. The CDR3 is CASSQETSGAYYEQYF. DNA of the CDR3: TGTGCCAGCAGCCAAGAAACTAGCGGGGCATACTACGAGCAGTACTTC.

The V gene is TRBV30, the J gene TRBJ1-4; weak D call: TRBD1 (5 bases). V lost 5 bases and J 8 bases, leaving 21 bases between the germline ends. Germline values: CDR1 GTSNPN, CDR2 SVGIG (reference sequence). This CDR3 region has 15 residues. CDR3 residues: CAWDGRLTPGEKLFF. For the CDR3, the DNA is TGTGCCTGGGACGGACGGCTCACCCCAGGGGAAAAACTGTTTTTT.

This sequence joins TRBV15 and TRBJ1-1; D perhaps matches TRBD1 (5 bases). The CDR3 is 13 amino acids. Germline CDR1 is LNHNV and CDR2 is YYDKDF (reference sequence). The V end was cut by 4 bases, the J end by 1 base, with 7 bases between. In nucleotides, the CDR3 is TGTGCCACCAGCAATAGGGGGAACACTGAAGCTTTCTTT. Its translation: CATSNRGNTEAFF.

This chain joins TRBV28 and TRBJ2-1; 9 bases fit TRBD2. CDR1 MDHEN and CDR2 SYDVKM come from the germline V gene. The CDR3 sequence is 14 residues long. After removal of 8 bases from V and 4 bases from J, the junction contained 6 bases not matched to a gene. For the CDR3, the DNA is TGTGCCAGCCGTAGCGGGGGCGAGTACAATGAGCAGTTCTTC. Translating it yields CASRSGGEYNEQFF.

The V gene is TRBV30, the J gene TRBJ2-1; D is unresolved. Deletions cut 0 bases from V and 0 bases from J, with 3 bases between. There are 13 residues in the CDR3. From germline, CDR1 is GTSNPN and CDR2 SVGIG (reference sequence). The CDR3, as DNA: TGTGCCTGGAGTGTCGGCTCCTACAATGAGCAGTTCTTC. Protein product: CAWSVGSYNEQFF.

This clone was counted once. The genes are TRBV2 and TRBJ2-5; the match to TRBD2 covers 12 bases. V lost 3 bases and J lost 4; bases outside the gene matches: 9. Germline CDR1 is SNHLY and CDR2 is FYNNEI. The CDR3 extends over 17 amino acids. The CDR3 sequence: CASSDGWTSGEGETQYF. In DNA, the CDR3 is TGTGCCAGCAGTGATGGTTGGACTAGCGGGGAAGGAGAGACCCAGTACTTC.

This chain links TRBV7-9 with TRBJ2-7; 10 bases map to TRBD1. The germline V gene encodes CDR1 SEHNR and CDR2 FQNEAQ (reference sequence). The V gene end was trimmed by 5 bases and the J gene end by 3 bases; junction bases not matched to a gene: 4. The CDR3 loop spans 14 amino acids. CDR3 coding DNA: TGTGCCAGCAGCGTCGACAGGGGGCACTACGAGCAGTACTTC. This translates into CASSVDRGHYEQYF. The full variable domain, completed using reference TRBV7-9 and TRBJ2-7, is DTGVSQNPRHKITKRGQNVTFRCDPISEHNRLYWYRQTLGQGPEFLTYFQNEAQLEKSRLLSDRFSAERPKGSFSTLEIQRTEQGDSAMYLCASSVDRGHYEQYFGPGTRLTVT.

This chain uses TRBV4-1 with TRBJ1-1; TRBD1 aligns across 9 bases. This CDR3 spans 15 amino acids. J gave up 7 bases and V 0 bases, and 6 bases lay outside the gene matches. Germline V gives CDR1 MGHRA, CDR2 YSYEKL. Here the CDR3 DNA reads TGCGCCAGCAGCCAAGATCGGGGACAGGGTAATGAAGCTTTCTTT. Its translation: CASSQDRGQGNEAFF.